This T cell receptor beta chain is drawn from a study of blood T cell repertoires in COVID-19. On the study more broadly: Acute and convalescent COVID-19 specimens originated in the United States, Italy and Spain. Nucleic acid was either cDNA or gDNA, and it came from T cells, B-cell-depleted T cells, or PBMCs.

Germline CDR1 is LNHNV and CDR2 is YYDKDF (reference sequence). Trimming took off 1 base at V and 7 bases at J, with 14 bases between the two ends. The CDR3 contains 16 residues. Authors' data handling: Researchers report that nucleated cell counts were estimated from reference gene primer amplification. Method: immunoSEQ multiplex PCR; TCRdb's copy keeps in-frame clones and lacks some. V and J calls and clone size are as listed in that table; D and trimming were resolved from the DNA. There are about 220,000 clones in the sample; 65% to 85% occur only once, and 9.5% to 15% lies in the top ten. Material: peripheral blood. The chain recombines TRBV15 with TRBJ2-6, with D maybe TRBD1 (6 bases). The TCR comes from a human donor in a cohort sampled during active COVID-19. The CDR3 DNA sequence: TGTGCCACCAGCAGAGGTCGGGACAAGGGTGCCAACGTCCTGACTTTC. Protein: CATSRGRDKGANVLTF.